Only one count was recorded for the clone carrying this T cell receptor beta chain. What it binds is unknown. These data come from a study of T cell responses to AZD1222 COVID-19 vaccine. Whole-study findings and limits: Donors were largely white British and mainly female; clonal diversity was possibly underestimated.

The V and J ends lost 6 bases and 1 base respectively, with 12 bases between them. From germline, CDR1 is LNHDA and CDR2 SQIVND (reference sequence). This CDR3 has 14 residues. Sequencing was performed with immunoSEQ multiplex PCR; in TCRdb, only in-frame clones are kept and a portion is missing. Of more than 100,000 clones in the sample, approximately 86% were seen once. Sequencing was performed on peripheral blood, taken on day 0 of AZD1222 vaccination. The V call is TRBV19, the J call TRBJ1-2, with D tentatively TRBD1 (6 bases). This TCR came from an adult in good health. CDR3 DNA: TGTGCCAGTAGAAGGACAGCGTTTAACTATGGCTACACCTTC. Its translation: CASRRTAFNYGYTF.